The source of this TCR beta chain is a study of post-analysis software for immune sequencing data. The study's findings and limits: With F measure, samples from one preparation batch clustered together strongly. Elevated frequency relative to controls characterized several TRBV segments in patients, TRBV5-6, TRBV5-1 and TRBV20-1 among them. Comparison with controls showed significantly lower normalized Chao1 diversity in multiple sclerosis patients.

This clonotype was recorded a few times. The antigen is undetermined. Unique molecular identifiers were built into the TCR beta cDNA libraries. Using its own MiXCR run on the PCR reads, TCRdb lists one record per CDR3 protein. The sample carries about 800,000 distinct CDR3 sequences, 25% to 30% recorded once. V lost 4 bases and J 7 bases, leaving 14 bases between the germline ends. The CDR3 totals 14 residues. Germline values: CDR1 SNHLY, CDR2 FYNNEI. The source is a girl aged 5-17 years with multiple sclerosis. The sample comprised blood. This chain links TRBV2 with TRBJ2-1; D gene unclear. The CDR3 loop reads CASSAGSADNEQFF. In nucleotides, the CDR3 is TGTGCCAGCAGTGCTGGCTCCGCCGATAATGAGCAGTTCTTC.